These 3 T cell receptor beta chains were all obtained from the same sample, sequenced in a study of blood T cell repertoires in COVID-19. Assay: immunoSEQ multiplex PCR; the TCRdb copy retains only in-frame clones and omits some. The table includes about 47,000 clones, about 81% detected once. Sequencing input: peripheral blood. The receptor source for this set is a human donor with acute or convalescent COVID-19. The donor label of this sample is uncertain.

CDR3 DNA: TGTGCCTGGAGACCAGCTGGGGCCAACGTCCTGACTTTC. This codes for CAWRPAGANVLTF. The chain uses TRBV30 and TRBJ2-6; no clear D gene. Germline CDR1 GTSNPN, CDR2 SVGIG (reference sequence). This CDR3 has 13 amino acids. The ends were cut back, 3 bases at V and 2 bases at J, with 5 bases in the middle.

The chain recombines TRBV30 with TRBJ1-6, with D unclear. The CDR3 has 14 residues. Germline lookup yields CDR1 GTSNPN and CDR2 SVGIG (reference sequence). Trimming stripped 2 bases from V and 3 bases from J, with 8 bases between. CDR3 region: CAWSQEDYNSPLHF. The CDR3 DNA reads TGTGCCTGGAGTCAGGAGGACTATAATTCACCCCTCCACTTT.

Written as DNA, the CDR3 is TGTGCCAGCAGTTACGGGCTCGCGAGTGAGCAGTTCTTC. Its protein is CASSYGLASEQFF. The rearrangement links TRBV6-5 to TRBJ2-1; D gene ambiguous. CDR3 length: 13 residues. Germline V gives CDR1 MNHEY, CDR2 SVGAGI. The V and J ends lost 2 bases and 9 bases respectively, with 11 bases between them.